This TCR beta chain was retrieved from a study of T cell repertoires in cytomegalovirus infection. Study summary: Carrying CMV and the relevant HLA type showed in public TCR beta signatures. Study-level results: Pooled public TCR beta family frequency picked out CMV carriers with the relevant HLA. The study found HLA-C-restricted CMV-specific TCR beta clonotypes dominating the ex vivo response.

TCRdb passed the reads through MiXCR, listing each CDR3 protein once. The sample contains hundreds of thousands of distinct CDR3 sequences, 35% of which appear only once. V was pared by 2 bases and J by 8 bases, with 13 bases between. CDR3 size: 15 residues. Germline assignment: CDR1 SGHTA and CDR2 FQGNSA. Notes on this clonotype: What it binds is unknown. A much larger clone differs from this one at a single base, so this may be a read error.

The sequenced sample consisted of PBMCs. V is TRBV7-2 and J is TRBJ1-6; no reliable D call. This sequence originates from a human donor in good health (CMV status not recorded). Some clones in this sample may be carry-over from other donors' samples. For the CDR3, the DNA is TGTGCCAGCAGCTTATCATGGTCGAGGGATTCACCCCTCCACTTT. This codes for CASSLSWSRDSPLHF.